This is a list of T cell receptor beta chains from one sample in a study of T cell responses to AZD1222 COVID-19 vaccine. Sequencing was performed with immunoSEQ multiplex PCR; in TCRdb, only in-frame clones are kept and a portion is missing. The sample gives around 150,000 clones, 80% to 95% of which show up once; more than 3% is in the top ten. Sequenced material: peripheral blood, taken 28 days after the second AZD1222 dose. Every receptor here comes from an adult who received the AZD1222 COVID-19 vaccine. Each CDR3 is given with its conserved first and last residue. A D gene is named only where the DNA matches it firmly. Size is stated for part of the rows, as once, few or many counts, or as a class when the clone is expanded.

cdr3_nt | cdr3_aa | d_call | j_call | v_call | clone_size
TGTGCCAGCAGTTTAACTAGATCAGGGGAGCAGTTCTTC | CASSLTRSGEQFF | NA | TRBJ2-1 | TRBV27 | NA
TGTGCCAGCAGTCCGCCCGTCTCTGGGGCCAACGTCCTGACTTTC | CASSPPVSGANVLTF | NA | TRBJ2-6 | TRBV7-9 | NA
TGTGCCAGCAGCGTAGGATTAGTGGCAAGGACGTGGACTAGCGGGGCCTCCTACAATGAGCAGTTCTTC | CASSVGLVARTWTSGASYNEQFF | TRBD2 | TRBJ2-1 | TRBV9 | NA
TGTGCCAGCAGTGAAGTGGCAGCCTCTGGAAACACCATATATTTT | CASSEVAASGNTIYF | NA | TRBJ1-3 | TRBV6-1 | NA
TGTGCCAGCATTAACAGCCACTACGAGCAGTACTTC | CASINSHYEQYF | NA | TRBJ2-7 | TRBV6-5 | medium-sized
TGTGCCATCAGTGAAAATGGGGAAAACCAGCCCCAGCATTTT | CAISENGENQPQHF | NA | TRBJ1-5 | TRBV10-3 | NA
TGCAGTGCTAGTGTCGACAGGAAGGCTTTCTTT | CSASVDRKAFF | NA | TRBJ1-1 | TRBV20-1 | NA
TGTGCCAGCAGCCCTCTCGGGGGGGGCACTGAAGCTTTCTTT | CASSPLGGGTEAFF | NA | TRBJ1-1 | TRBV7-2 | NA
TGTGCCAGCAGTAGAGGGGACGGAAACACCATATATTTT | CASSRGDGNTIYF | NA | TRBJ1-3 | TRBV6-5 | NA
TGCAGTGCTGAGGGGGGAGTGGTGCAGTTCTTC | CSAEGGVVQFF | NA | TRBJ2-1 | TRBV20-1 | NA
TGTGCCAGCAGCCAAGTAAGAGTCCCAGGGGGTGGCTACACCTTC | CASSQVRVPGGGYTF | TRBD1 | TRBJ1-2 | TRBV3-1/TRBV3-2 | once
TGCGCCAGCAAACTAGCAGAATACTACGAGCAGTACTTC | CASKLAEYYEQYF | NA | TRBJ2-7 | TRBV5-1 | few
TGTGCCAGTAGAGCGGGACAGAACTCTGGGGCCAACGTCCTGACTTTC | CASRAGQNSGANVLTF | NA | TRBJ2-6 | TRBV19 | NA
TGTGCCTGGAGTGTAGGACTAGCGGGAGTTAATGAGCAGTTCTTC | CAWSVGLAGVNEQFF | TRBD2 | TRBJ2-1 | TRBV30 | NA
TGTGCCACCAGTGATGACAGGGGGACTGGGGCCAACGTCCTGACTTTC | CATSDDRGTGANVLTF | TRBD1 | TRBJ2-6 | TRBV24-1 | NA
TGTGCCAGCAGTTACTTGCAGGCCAGCGGGAACACTGAAGCTTTCTTT | CASSYLQASGNTEAFF | NA | TRBJ1-1 | TRBV6-5 | NA
TGCAGCGTTGTACTAGGGATTGACAGGGGAGGGCCCCAGCATTTT | CSVVLGIDRGGPQHF | TRBD1 | TRBJ1-5 | TRBV29-1 | NA
TGTGCCAGCAGTTTAGACGGGGATAATGAAAAACTGTTTTTT | CASSLDGDNEKLFF | NA | TRBJ1-4 | TRBV27 | NA
TGTGCCAGCAGCTTAGGGGCGGGAGTCTCCTACGAGCAGTACTTC | CASSLGAGVSYEQYF | TRBD2 | TRBJ2-7 | TRBV7-2 | NA
TGTGCCACCAGTGATCGGGACAGGGATGGCTACACCTTC | CATSDRDRDGYTF | TRBD1 | TRBJ1-2 | TRBV24-1 | NA
TGTGCCAGCAGCTGGATACAGGGGATTAGCAATCAGCCCCAGCATTTT | CASSWIQGISNQPQHF | TRBD1 | TRBJ1-5 | TRBV28 | NA
TGCGCCAGCAGCTTGGGTAGGGGTCCCTACGAGCAGTACTTC | CASSLGRGPYEQYF | NA | TRBJ2-7 | TRBV5-1 | NA
TGTGCCAGCAGCCCCGAATTGGGTGAAGCTTTCTTT | CASSPELGEAFF | NA | TRBJ1-1 | TRBV7-9 | NA
TGCGCCAGCAGCTCGGATGTAGAGGACTACAGAGCTAACTATGGCTACACCTTC | CASSSDVEDYRANYGYTF | NA | TRBJ1-2 | TRBV5-1 | NA
TGTGCCAGCAGTTTCCGCGGACAGGAGATCTCCCTAGCTAACTATGGCTACACCTTC | CASSFRGQEISLANYGYTF | TRBD1 | TRBJ1-2 | TRBV27 | NA
TGTGCCAGCAGCCCAAGTCCAGGCTATGGCTACACCTTC | CASSPSPGYGYTF | NA | TRBJ1-2 | TRBV7-2 | NA
TGTGCCAGCAGCGTACCGGGCCCCTCGGGCTACGAGCAGTACTTC | CASSVPGPSGYEQYF | NA | TRBJ2-7 | TRBV5-4 | NA
TGCGCCAGCAGCTTGGGAACGGAGGCCGGGGGCTACGAGCAGTACTTC | CASSLGTEAGGYEQYF | NA | TRBJ2-7 | TRBV5-1 | NA
TGTGCCATCAGTGAGTCGAACTTACCACTAGTCTACAATGAGCAGTTCTTC | CAISESNLPLVYNEQFF | NA | TRBJ2-1 | TRBV10-3 | NA
TGCGCCAGCAGCCCTGACAGGGCTAATTCACCCCTCCACTTT | CASSPDRANSPLHF | TRBD1 | TRBJ1-6 | TRBV5-1 | NA